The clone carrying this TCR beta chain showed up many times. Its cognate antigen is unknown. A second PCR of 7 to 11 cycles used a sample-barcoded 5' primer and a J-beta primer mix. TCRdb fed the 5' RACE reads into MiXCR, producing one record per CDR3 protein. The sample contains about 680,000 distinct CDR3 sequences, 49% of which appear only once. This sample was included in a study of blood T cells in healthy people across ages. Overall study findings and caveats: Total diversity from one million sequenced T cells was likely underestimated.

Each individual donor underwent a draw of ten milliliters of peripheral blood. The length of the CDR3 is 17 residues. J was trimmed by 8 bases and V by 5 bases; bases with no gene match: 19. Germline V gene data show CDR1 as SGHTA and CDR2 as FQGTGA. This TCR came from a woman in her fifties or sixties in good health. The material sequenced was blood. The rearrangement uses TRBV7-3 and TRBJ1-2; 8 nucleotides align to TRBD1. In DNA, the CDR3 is TGTGCCAGCAGCCCAAATACCGTCGGACAGGGTGTACGGGGCTACACCTTC. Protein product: CASSPNTVGQGVRGYTF.